A single T cell receptor beta chain is shown here with its context. Losses at the gene ends were 4 bases for V and 3 bases for J; bases not matched to a gene: 9. The CDR3 consists of 16 residues. Germline CDR1 SGHRS, CDR2 YFSETQ. TCRdb fed the 5' RACE reads into MiXCR, producing one record per CDR3 protein. The sample carries about 50,000 distinct CDR3 sequences, around 28% recorded once. The source is a female donor with breast cancer. The sequenced sample consisted of naive CD4+ T cells sorted from blood. Subset indicated: naive CD4+ T cells, CD4+CD45RA+CD25-. V usage is TRBV5-1 and J usage is TRBJ2-1, with 8 bases that match TRBD2. The CDR3 spells CASSPRTSLNYNEQFF. The CDR3 bases are TGCGCCAGCAGCCCCCGGACTAGCTTAAACTACAATGAGCAGTTCTTC.